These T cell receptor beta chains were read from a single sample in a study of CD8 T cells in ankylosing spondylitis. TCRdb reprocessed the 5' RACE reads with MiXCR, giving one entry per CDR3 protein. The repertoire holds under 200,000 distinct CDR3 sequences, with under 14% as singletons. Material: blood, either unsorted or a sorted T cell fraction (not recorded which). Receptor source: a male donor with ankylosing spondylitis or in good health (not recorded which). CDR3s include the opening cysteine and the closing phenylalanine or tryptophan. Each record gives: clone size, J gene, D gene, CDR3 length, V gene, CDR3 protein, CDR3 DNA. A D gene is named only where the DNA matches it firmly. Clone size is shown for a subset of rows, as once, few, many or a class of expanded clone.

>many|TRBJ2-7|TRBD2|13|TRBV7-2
CASSLEAGGAQYF
TGTGCCAGCAGCTTAGAAGCGGGGGGCGCGCAGTACTTC
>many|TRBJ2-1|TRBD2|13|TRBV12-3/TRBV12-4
CASSGVPYNEQFF
TGTGCCAGTAGCGGGGTCCCCTACAATGAGCAGTTCTTC
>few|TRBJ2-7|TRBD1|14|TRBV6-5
CASSSGETGFEQYF
TGTGCCAGCAGTTCCGGAGAGACAGGGTTCGAGCAGTACTTC
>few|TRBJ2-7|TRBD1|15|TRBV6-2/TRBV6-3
CASKRGTGGFNEQYF
TGTGCCAGCAAAAGGGGGACAGGGGGATTCAACGAGCAGTACTTC
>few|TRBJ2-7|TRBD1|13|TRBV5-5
CASSTTGKHEQYF
TGTGCCAGCAGCACGACAGGGAAGCACGAGCAGTACTTC
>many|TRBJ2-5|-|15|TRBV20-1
CSARGWWKYQETQYF
TGCAGTGCTAGAGGGTGGTGGAAGTACCAAGAGACCCAGTACTTC
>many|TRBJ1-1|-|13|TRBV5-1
CASSLQGDTEAFF
TGCGCCAGCAGCTTACAGGGTGACACTGAAGCTTTCTTT
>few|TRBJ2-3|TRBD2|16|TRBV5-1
CASSFSGGAGTDTQYF
TGCGCCAGCAGTTTTAGCGGGGGGGCCGGGACAGATACGCAGTATTTT
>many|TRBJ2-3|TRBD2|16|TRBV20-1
CSAPGLAGGTTDTQYF
TGCAGTGCCCCGGGACTAGCGGGGGGAACCACAGATACGCAGTATTTT
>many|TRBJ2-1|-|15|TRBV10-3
CAISDEGGTYNEQFF
TGTGCCATCAGTGATGAGGGGGGTACCTACAATGAGCAGTTCTTC
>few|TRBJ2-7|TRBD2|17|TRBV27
CASSFLGAGGPSYEQYF
TGTGCCAGCAGTTTCTTAGGGGCGGGAGGGCCATCCTACGAGCAGTACTTC
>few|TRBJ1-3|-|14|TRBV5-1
CASSGGLTGNTIYF
TGCGCCAGCAGTGGGGGACTTACTGGAAACACCATATATTTT
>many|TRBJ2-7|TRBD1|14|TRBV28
CASSLRDRKYEQYF
TGTGCCAGCAGTTTGCGGGACAGGAAATACGAGCAGTACTTC
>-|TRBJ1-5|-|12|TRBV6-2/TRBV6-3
CASGHGDQPQHF
TGTGCCAGCGGTCATGGGGATCAGCCCCAGCATTTT
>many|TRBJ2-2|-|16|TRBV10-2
CASSESRGVGTGELFF
TGCGCCAGCAGTGAGTCGAGGGGCGTCGGGACCGGGGAGCTGTTTTTT
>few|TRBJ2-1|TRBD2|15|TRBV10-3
CAISKTSGPYNEQFF
TGTGCCATCAGCAAGACTAGCGGGCCTTACAATGAGCAGTTCTTC
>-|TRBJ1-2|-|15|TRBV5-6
CASSLLRTDNYGYTF
TGTGCCAGCAGCTTGCTCCGGACAGATAACTATGGCTACACCTTC
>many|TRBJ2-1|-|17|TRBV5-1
CASSGSRNPSSYNEQFF
TGCGCCAGCAGCGGGTCTCGAAACCCTAGCTCCTACAATGAGCAGTTCTTC
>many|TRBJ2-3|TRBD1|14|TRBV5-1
CASSSDRGTDTQYF
TGCGCCAGCAGCTCGGACAGGGGCACAGATACGCAGTATTTT
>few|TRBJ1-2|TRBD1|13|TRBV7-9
CASSFGTAGGYTF
TGTGCCAGCAGCTTTGGGACAGCGGGTGGCTACACCTTC
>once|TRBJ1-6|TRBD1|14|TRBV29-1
CSARTGGVNSPIHF
TGCAGTGCTCGGACAGGGGGCGTGAATTCACCCATCCACTTT
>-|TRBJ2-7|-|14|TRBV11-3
CASSPYSRPYEQYF
TGTGCCAGCAGCCCCTACTCGAGACCCTACGAGCAGTACTTC
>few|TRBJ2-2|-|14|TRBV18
CASSPPGNTGELFF
TGTGCCAGCTCACCACCGGGAAACACCGGGGAGCTGTTTTTT
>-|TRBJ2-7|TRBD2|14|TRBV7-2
CASSSTSVSYEQYF
TGTGCCAGCAGCTCCACTAGCGTTTCCTACGAGCAGTACTTC
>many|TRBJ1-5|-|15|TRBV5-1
CASSLTGFLNQPQHF
TGCGCCAGCAGCTTAACAGGTTTTTTAAATCAGCCCCAGCATTTT
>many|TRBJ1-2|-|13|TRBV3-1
CASSRGAAYGYTF
TGTGCCAGCAGCCGTGGGGCGGCCTATGGCTACACCTTC
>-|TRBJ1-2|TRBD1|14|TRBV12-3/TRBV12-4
CASSPPGTGKGFTF
TGTGCCAGCAGTCCTCCTGGGACAGGGAAAGGCTTCACCTTC
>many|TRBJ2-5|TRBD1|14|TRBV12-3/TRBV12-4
CASRPTGGKETQYF
TGTGCCAGCAGACCTACAGGGGGTAAAGAGACCCAGTACTTC
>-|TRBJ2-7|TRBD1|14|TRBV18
CASSRTGDAYEQYF
TGTGCCAGCTCGCGGACAGGGGATGCCTACGAGCAGTACTTC
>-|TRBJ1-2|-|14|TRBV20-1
CSARIDGGHYGYTF
TGCAGTGCTAGGATTGACGGGGGGCACTATGGCTACACCTTC
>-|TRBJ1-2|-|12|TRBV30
CAWSSSNYGYTF
TGTGCCTGGAGTTCTAGCAACTATGGCTACACCTTC
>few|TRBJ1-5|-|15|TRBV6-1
CASSPSGGGRQPQHF
TGTGCCAGCAGTCCCTCAGGTGGGGGCAGGCAGCCCCAGCATTTT
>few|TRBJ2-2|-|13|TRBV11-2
CASSPRPGGELFF
TGTGCCAGCAGCCCTCGGCCGGGGGGGGAGCTGTTTTTT
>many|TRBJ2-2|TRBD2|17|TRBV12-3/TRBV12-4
CASSPPGLAGGTGELFF
TGTGCCAGCAGTCCCCCGGGACTAGCGGGAGGGACCGGGGAGCTGTTTTTT
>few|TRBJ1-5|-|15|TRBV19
CASSTGVIRNQPQHF
TGTGCCAGTAGTACAGGGGTTATCAGGAATCAGCCCCAGCATTTT
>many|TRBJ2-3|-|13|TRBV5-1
CASSLLLGDTQYF
TGCGCCAGCAGCTTGCTTTTGGGTGATACGCAGTATTTT
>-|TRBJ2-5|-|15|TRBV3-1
CASSQDGLEAETQYF
TGTGCCAGCAGCCAAGATGGCCTAGAGGCGGAGACCCAGTACTTC
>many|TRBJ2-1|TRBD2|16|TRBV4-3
CASSQESGGNYNEQFF
TGCGCCAGCAGCCAGGAGAGCGGGGGCAATTACAATGAGCAGTTCTTC
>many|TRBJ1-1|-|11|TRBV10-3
CAIRGLTEAFF
TGTGCCATCAGGGGGCTCACTGAAGCTTTCTTT
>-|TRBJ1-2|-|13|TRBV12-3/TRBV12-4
CASSFPGIYGYTF
TGTGCCAGCAGTTTTCCGGGGATCTATGGCTACACCTTC
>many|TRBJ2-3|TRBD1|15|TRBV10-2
CASSPKDRGTDTQYF
TGCGCCAGCAGCCCCAAGGACAGGGGCACAGATACGCAGTATTTT
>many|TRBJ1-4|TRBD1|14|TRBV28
CASGTQGTNEKLFF
TGTGCCAGCGGTACACAGGGGACTAATGAAAAACTGTTTTTT
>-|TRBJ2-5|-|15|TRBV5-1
CASSFLDIIQETQYF
TGCGCCAGCAGCTTTTTGGACATAATCCAAGAGACCCAGTACTTC
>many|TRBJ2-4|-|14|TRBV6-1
CACAPGGPQNIQYF
TGTGCCTGCGCACCCGGGGGTCCCCAAAACATTCAGTACTTC
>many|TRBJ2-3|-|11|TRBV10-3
CATQGPDTQYF
TGTGCCACACAGGGACCAGATACGCAGTATTTT
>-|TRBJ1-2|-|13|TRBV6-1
CASSRDSNYGYTF
TGTGCCAGCAGCCGCGACAGCAACTATGGCTACACCTTC
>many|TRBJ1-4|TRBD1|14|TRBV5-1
CASSTGTGNEKLFF
TGCGCCAGCAGCACCGGGACAGGAAATGAAAAACTGTTTTTT
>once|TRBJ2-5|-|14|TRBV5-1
CAYLGRENQETQYF
TGCGCTTATTTGGGCAGGGAAAACCAAGAGACCCAGTACTTC
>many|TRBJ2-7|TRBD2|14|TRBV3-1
CASSQGAGGNEQYF
TGTGCCAGCAGCCAAGGAGCGGGAGGGAACGAGCAGTACTTC
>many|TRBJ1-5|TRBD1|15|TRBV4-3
CASSQGQGVSQPQHF
TGCGCCAGCAGCCAAGGTCAGGGGGTGAGTCAGCCCCAGCATTTT
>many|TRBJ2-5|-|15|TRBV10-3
CAISVRSVGEETQYF
TGTGCCATCAGTGTGAGGTCGGTAGGGGAGGAGACCCAGTACTTC